Listed below are T cell receptor beta chains from one sample, sequenced in a study of T cell repertoires in cytomegalovirus infection. A single record per CDR3 protein comes from TCRdb applying MiXCR to the reads. Of around 300,000 distinct CDR3 sequences listed, around 25% were seen once; the top ten hold about an eighth. No antigen has been assigned to these receptors. Here the sequenced sample was cultured PBMCs, taken from culture after CMV antigen stimulation. The source is a human donor in good health (CMV status not recorded). Some clones in this sample may be carry-over from other donors' samples. The CDR3 runs from the conserved cysteine through the conserved F or W. A D gene is named only where the DNA matches it firmly. Clone size, where shown, is once, few, many, or a class for clones that have expanded.

>TRBJ1-1|-|TRBV28|-
CASSYGVPIEAFF
TGTGCCAGCAGCTACGGGGTTCCGATTGAAGCTTTCTTT
>TRBJ1-1|-|TRBV6-4|-
CASSASMNTEAFF
TGTGCCAGCAGTGCCAGTATGAACACTGAAGCTTTCTTT
>TRBJ1-2|-|TRBV6-6|-
CASTRGPANYGYTF
TGTGCCAGCACCAGGGGACCTGCTAACTATGGCTACACCTTC
>TRBJ1-2|few|TRBV6-6|-
CASSYYGPTNYGYTF
TGTGCCAGCAGTTACTACGGACCTACTAACTATGGCTACACCTTC
>TRBJ1-3|-|TRBV20-1|-
CSARSRTQALGNTIYF
TGCAGTGCTAGATCAAGGACGCAGGCTCTCGGAAACACCATATATTTT
>TRBJ2-7|few|TRBV28|-
CASSLRSASEWKNEQYF
TGTGCCAGCAGTTTAAGGTCGGCTAGCGAGTGGAAAAACGAGCAGTACTTC
>TRBJ2-7|-|TRBV28|-
CASSLSGTSFYEQYF
TGTGCCAGCAGTTTATCCGGGACATCTTTCTACGAGCAGTACTTC
>TRBJ2-3|-|TRBV28|TRBD2
CASSPRTRRQITDTQYF
TGTGCCAGCAGTCCGAGGACTAGGCGTCAAATCACAGATACGCAGTATTTT
>TRBJ2-7|-|TRBV10-3|TRBD2
CAISASSGRAVNSYEQYF
TGTGCCATCAGTGCGTCTAGCGGGAGGGCAGTGAACTCCTACGAGCAGTACTTC
>TRBJ2-7|-|TRBV4-1|-
CASSTRDGGYEQYF
TGCGCCAGCAGCACCCGGGACGGAGGATACGAGCAGTACTTC